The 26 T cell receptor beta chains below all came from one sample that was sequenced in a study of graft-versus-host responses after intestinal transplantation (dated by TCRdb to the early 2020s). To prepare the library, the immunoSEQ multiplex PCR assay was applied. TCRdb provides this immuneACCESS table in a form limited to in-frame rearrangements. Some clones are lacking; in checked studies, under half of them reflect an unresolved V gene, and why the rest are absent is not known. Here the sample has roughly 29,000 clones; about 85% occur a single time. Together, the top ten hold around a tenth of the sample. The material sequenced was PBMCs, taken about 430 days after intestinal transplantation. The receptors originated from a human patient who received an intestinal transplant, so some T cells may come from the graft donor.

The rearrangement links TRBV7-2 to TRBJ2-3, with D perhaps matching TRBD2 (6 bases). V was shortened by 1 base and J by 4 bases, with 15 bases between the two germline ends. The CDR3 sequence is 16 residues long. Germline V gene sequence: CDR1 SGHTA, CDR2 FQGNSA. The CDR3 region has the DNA TGTGCCAGCAGCTTAGTCTTTACGGGAGAAGCAGATACGCAGTATTTT. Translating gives CASSLVFTGEADTQYF. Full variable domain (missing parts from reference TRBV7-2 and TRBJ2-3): GAGVSQSPSNKVTEKGKDVELRCDPISGHTALYWYRQSLGQGLEFLIYFQGNSAPDKSGLPSDRFSAERTGGSVSTLTIQRTQQEDSAVYLCASSLVFTGEADTQYFGPGTRLTVL.

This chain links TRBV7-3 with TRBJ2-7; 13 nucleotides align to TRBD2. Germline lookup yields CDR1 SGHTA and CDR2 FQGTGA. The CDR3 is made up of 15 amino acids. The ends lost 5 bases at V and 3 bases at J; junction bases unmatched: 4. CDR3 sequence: CASSQGLAGFYEQYF. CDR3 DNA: TGTGCCAGCAGCCAGGGACTAGCGGGGTTCTACGAGCAGTACTTC.

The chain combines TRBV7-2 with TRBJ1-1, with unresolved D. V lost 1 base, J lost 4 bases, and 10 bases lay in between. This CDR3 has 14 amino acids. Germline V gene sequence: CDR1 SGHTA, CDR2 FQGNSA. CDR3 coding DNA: TGTGCCAGCAGCTTAGACCGGTCAGGCACTGAAGCTTTCTTT. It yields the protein CASSLDRSGTEAFF.

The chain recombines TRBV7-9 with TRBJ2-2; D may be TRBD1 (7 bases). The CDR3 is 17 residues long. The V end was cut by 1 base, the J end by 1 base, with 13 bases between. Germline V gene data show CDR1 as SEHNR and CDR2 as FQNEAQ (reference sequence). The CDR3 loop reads CASSLGAGQWNTGELFF. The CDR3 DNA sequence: TGTGCCAGCAGCTTAGGGGCGGGACAGTGGAACACCGGGGAGCTGTTTTTT.

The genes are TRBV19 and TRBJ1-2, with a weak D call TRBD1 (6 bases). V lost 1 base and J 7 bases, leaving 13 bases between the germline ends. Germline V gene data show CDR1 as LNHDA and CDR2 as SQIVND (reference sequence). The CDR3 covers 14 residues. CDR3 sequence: CASSIGGGLGGYTF. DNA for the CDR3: TGTGCCAGTAGTATAGGCGGGGGGCTCGGTGGCTACACCTTC.

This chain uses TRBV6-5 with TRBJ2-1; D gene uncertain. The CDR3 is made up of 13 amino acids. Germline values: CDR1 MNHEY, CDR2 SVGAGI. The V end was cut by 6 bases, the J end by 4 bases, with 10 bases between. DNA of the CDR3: TGTGCCAGCAGCCGCGATGATTACAATGAGCAGTTCTTC. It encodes CASSRDDYNEQFF.

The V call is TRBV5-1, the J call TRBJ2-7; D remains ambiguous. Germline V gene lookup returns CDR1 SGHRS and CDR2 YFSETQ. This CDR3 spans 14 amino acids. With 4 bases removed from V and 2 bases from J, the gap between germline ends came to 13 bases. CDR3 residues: CASSNSGSAYEQYF. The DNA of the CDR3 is TGCGCCAGCAGCAACTCGGGCAGTGCCTACGAGCAGTACTTC.

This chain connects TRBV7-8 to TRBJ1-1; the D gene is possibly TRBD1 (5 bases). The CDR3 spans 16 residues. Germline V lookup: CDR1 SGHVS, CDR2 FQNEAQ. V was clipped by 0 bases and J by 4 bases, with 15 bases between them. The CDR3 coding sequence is TGTGCCAGCAGCTTAGCGCGGGGACCCCGGGGCACTGAAGCTTTCTTT. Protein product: CASSLARGPRGTEAFF.

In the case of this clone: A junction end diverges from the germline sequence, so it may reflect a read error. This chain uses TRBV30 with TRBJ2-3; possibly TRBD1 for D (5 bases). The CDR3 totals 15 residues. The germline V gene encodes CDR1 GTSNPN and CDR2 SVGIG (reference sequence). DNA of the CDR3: TGTGCCTGGAGTCCCGTAGGGGCAGTTGCAGATACGCAGTGTTTT. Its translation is CAWSPVGAVADTQCF.

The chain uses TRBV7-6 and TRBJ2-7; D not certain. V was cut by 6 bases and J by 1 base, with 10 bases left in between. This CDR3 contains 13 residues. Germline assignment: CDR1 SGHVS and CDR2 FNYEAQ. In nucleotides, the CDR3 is TGTGCCAGCAGTCTAGGCGCTTCCTACGAGCAGTACTTC. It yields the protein CASSLGASYEQYF.

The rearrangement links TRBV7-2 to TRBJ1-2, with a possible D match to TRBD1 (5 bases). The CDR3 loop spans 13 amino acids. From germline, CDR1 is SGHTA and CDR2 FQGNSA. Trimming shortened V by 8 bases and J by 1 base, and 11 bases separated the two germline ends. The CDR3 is CASLPGINYGYTF. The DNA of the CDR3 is TGTGCCAGCCTACCAGGGATTAACTATGGCTACACCTTC.

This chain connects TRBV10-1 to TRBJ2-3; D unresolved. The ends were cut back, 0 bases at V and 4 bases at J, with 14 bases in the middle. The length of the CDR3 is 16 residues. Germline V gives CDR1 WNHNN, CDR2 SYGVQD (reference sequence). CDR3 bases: TGCGCCAGCAGTGAGTCGGGAACCCCTGCCCCAGATACGCAGTATTTT. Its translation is CASSESGTPAPDTQYF.

The CDR3 loop is CASSPGLGSYNEQFF. The CDR3, as DNA: TGTGCCAGTAGCCCGGGACTAGGCTCCTACAATGAGCAGTTCTTC. The chain has TRBV19 and TRBJ2-1, with 8 bases matching TRBD2. V lost 6 bases, J lost 0 bases, and 4 bases stayed unmatched. The CDR3 consists of 15 residues. From germline, CDR1 is LNHDA and CDR2 SQIVND (reference sequence).

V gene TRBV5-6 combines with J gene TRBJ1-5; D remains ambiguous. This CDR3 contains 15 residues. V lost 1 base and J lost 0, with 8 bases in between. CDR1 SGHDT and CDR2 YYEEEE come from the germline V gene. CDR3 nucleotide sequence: TGTGCCAGCAGCTTGAGGGAAGGTAGCAATCAGCCCCAGCATTTT. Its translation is CASSLREGSNQPQHF. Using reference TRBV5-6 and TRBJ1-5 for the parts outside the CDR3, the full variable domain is DAGVTQSPTHLIKTRGQQVTLRCSPKSGHDTVSWYQQALGQGPQFIFQYYEEEERQRGNFPDRFSGHQFPNYSSELNVNALLLGDSALYLCASSLREGSNQPQHFGDGTRLSIL.

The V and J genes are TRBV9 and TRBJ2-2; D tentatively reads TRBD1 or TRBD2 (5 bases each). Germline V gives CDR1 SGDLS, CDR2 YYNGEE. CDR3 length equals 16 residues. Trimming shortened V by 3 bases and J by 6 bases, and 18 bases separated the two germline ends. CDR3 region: CASSGWGSSRPGELFF. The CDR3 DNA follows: TGTGCCAGCAGCGGATGGGGGTCGTCGCGGCCCGGGGAGCTGTTTTTT.

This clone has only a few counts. The CDR3 here is CASSFQGAGDEKLFF. The CDR3 DNA reads TGTGCCAGCAGCTTTCAGGGGGCCGGTGATGAAAAACTGTTTTTT. The rearrangement uses TRBV5-6 and TRBJ1-4; TRBD1 matches 8 bases. CDR1 SGHDT and CDR2 YYEEEE come from the germline V gene. V was pared by 2 bases and J by 6 bases, with 6 bases of the junction left unmatched. The CDR3 is made up of 15 amino acids.

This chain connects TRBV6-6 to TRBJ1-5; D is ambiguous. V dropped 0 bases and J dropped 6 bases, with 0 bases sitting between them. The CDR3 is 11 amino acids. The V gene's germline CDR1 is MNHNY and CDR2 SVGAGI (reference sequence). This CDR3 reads CASSYSQPQHF. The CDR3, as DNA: TGTGCCAGCAGTTACTCTCAGCCCCAGCATTTT.

DNA for the CDR3: TGTGCCAGCAGTGTGTACGGACACACCTACGAGCAGTACTTC. It encodes CASSVYGHTYEQYF. The J gene is TRBJ2-7, the V gene TRBV6-1; TRBD1 is a possible D gene (5 bases). The CDR3 is 14 residues long. CDR1 is MNHNS, CDR2 SASEGT, per germline. Between the trimmed V and J ends, which lost 4 bases and 2 bases, there was a span of 12 bases.

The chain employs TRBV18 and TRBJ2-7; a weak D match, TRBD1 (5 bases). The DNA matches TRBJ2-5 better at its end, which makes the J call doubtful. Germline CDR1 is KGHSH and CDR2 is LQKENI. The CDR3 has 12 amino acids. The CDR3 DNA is TGTGCCAGCTCCCAAAAGGGGGAGACCCAGTACTTC. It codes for CASSQKGETQYF.

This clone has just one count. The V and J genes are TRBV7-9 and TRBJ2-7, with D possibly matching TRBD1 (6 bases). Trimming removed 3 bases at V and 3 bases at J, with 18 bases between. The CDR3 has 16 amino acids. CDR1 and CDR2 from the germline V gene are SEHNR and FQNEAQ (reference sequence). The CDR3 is CASSFRTAGALYEQYF. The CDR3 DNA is TGTGCCAGCAGCTTCCGGACAGCCGGCGCCCTCTACGAGCAGTACTTC. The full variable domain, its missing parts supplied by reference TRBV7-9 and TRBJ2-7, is DTGVSQNPRHKITKRGQNVTFRCDPISEHNRLYWYRQTLGQGPEFLTYFQNEAQLEKSRLLSDRFSAERPKGSFSTLEIQRTEQGDSAMYLCASSFRTAGALYEQYFGPGTRLTVT.

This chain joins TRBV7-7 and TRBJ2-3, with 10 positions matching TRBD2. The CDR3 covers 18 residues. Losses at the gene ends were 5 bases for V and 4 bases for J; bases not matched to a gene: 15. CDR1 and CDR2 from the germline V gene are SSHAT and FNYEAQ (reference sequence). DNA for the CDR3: TGTGCCAGCAGCCCCCCGTCCCCTAGCGGGAGTCCCCCAGATACGCAGTATTTT. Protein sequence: CASSPPSPSGSPPDTQYF.

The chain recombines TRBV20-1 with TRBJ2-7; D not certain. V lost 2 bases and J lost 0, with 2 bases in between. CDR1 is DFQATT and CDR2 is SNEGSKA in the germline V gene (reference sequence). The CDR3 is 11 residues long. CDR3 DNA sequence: TGCAGTGCTAGACACTCCTACGAGCAGTACTTC. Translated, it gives CSARHSYEQYF.

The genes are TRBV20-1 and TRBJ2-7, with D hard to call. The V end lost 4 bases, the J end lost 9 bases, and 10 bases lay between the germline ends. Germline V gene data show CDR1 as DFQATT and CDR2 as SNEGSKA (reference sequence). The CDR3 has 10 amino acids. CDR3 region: CSATDGRQYF. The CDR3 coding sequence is TGCAGTGCTACCGACGGCAGGCAGTACTTC.

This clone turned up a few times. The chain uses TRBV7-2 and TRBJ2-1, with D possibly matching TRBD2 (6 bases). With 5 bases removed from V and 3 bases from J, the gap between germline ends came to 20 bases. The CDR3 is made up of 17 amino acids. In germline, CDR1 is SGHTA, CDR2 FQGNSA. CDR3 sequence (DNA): TGTGCCAGCAGCCAAGATAAGGAGGGAGGACACTACAATGAGCAGTTCTTC. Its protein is CASSQDKEGGHYNEQFF.

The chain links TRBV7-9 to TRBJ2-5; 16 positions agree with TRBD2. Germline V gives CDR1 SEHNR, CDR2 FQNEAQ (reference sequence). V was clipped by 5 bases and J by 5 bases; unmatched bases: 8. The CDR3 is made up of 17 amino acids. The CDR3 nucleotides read TGTGCCAGCAGCGACCCGGGACTAGCGGGGGGGCCGGAGACCCAGTACTTC. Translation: CASSDPGLAGGPETQYF. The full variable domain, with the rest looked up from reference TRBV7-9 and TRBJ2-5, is DTGVSQNPRHKITKRGQNVTFRCDPISEHNRLYWYRQTLGQGPEFLTYFQNEAQLEKSRLLSDRFSAERPKGSFSTLEIQRTEQGDSAMYLCASSDPGLAGGPETQYFGPGTRLLVL.

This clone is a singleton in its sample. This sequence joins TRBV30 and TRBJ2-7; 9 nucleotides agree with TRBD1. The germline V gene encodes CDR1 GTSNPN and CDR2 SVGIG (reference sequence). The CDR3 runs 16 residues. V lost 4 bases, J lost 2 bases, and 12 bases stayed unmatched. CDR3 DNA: TGTGCCTGGATTAGAGGCCCGGGACAGGGTGCCTACGAGCAGTACTTC. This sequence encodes CAWIRGPGQGAYEQYF.